The 25 T cell receptor beta chains below come from one sample, sequenced in a study of technical replicates of blood from a handful of donors. Here immunoSEQ multiplex PCR was the method, and the copy in TCRdb shows in-frame clones only, minus some. The profile shows more than 80,000 clones, 95% of them singletons. The sequencing input was T cells isolated from PBMCs. The source is a human donor in good health.

This chain uses TRBV14 with TRBJ2-7; a possible D gene is TRBD2 (6 bases). The CDR3 runs 16 residues. The germline V gene has CDR1 SGHDN and CDR2 FVKESK. Trimming removed 3 bases at V and 1 base at J, with 16 bases between. This chain's CDR3 is CASSQRGGRRSYEQYF. The CDR3 coding sequence is TGTGCCAGCAGCCAGCGGGGTGGGCGAAGGTCCTACGAGCAGTACTTC. The full variable domain, in which reference TRBV14 and TRBJ2-7 provide the parts outside the CDR3, is EAGVTQFPSHSVIEKGQTVTLRCDPISGHDNLYWYRRVMGKEIKFLLHFVKESKQDESGMPNNRFLAERTGGTYSTLKVQPAELEDSGVYFCASSQRGGRRSYEQYFGPGTRLTVT.

The chain employs TRBV9 and TRBJ1-4; D is ambiguous. The CDR3 consists of 17 residues. Germline V gene lookup returns CDR1 SGDLS and CDR2 YYNGEE. Trimming left V 4 bases short and J 3 bases short, with 19 bases between. CDR3 bases: TGTGCCAGCAGCCCCCGTGGTCTGACTTCACCTAATGAAAAACTGTTTTTT. Translated, it gives CASSPRGLTSPNEKLFF.

This chain connects TRBV6-6 to TRBJ2-7; D possibly corresponds to TRBD2 (6 bases). The CDR3 runs to 16 residues. The ends were cut back, 3 bases at V and 0 bases at J, with 15 bases in the middle. The germline V gene has CDR1 MNHNY and CDR2 SVGAGI (reference sequence). The CDR3 DNA reads as TGTGCCAGCAGTTATAGGCCGGGACTGGACTCCTACGAGCAGTACTTC. This gives the protein CASSYRPGLDSYEQYF.

This clone was seen a single time. V is TRBV13 and J is TRBJ2-1; 8 bases are a match to TRBD2. The CDR3 length is 16 residues. V was clipped by 2 bases and J by 5 bases; unmatched bases: 8. The germline gives CDR1 PRHDT, CDR2 FYEKMQ (reference sequence). The CDR3 loop reads CASSLKLADVHNEQFF. Written as DNA, the CDR3 is TGTGCCAGCAGCTTAAAACTAGCGGACGTTCACAATGAGCAGTTCTTC.

V usage is TRBV29-1 and J usage is TRBJ2-7; 7 bases are a match to TRBD1. The CDR3 sequence is 15 residues long. Germline CDR1 reads SQVTM; CDR2 reads ANQGSEA. V shed 2 bases, J shed 0 bases, and the junction held 7 bases outside the gene matches. The CDR3: CSVELTGVNSYEQYF. CDR3 bases: TGCAGCGTTGAACTCACAGGGGTAAACTCCTACGAGCAGTACTTC.

The chain carries TRBV27 and TRBJ1-1, with 9 bases fitting TRBD1. The V gene end was trimmed by 5 bases and the J gene end by 0 bases; junction bases not matched to a gene: 7. The CDR3 covers 16 residues. In germline, CDR1 is MNHEY, CDR2 SMNVEV (reference sequence). CDR3 protein: CASSTPTGGMNTEAFF. CDR3 sequence (DNA): TGTGCCAGCAGTACACCGACAGGGGGAATGAACACTGAAGCTTTCTTT.

V is TRBV28 and J is TRBJ1-3, with a possible D match to TRBD1 (6 bases). Trimming cost V 5 bases and J 4 bases, with 12 bases left between them. Germline lookup yields CDR1 MDHEN and CDR2 SYDVKM. The CDR3 is 14 amino acids. The CDR3 DNA reads as TGTGCCAGCAGTCGAACAGGGTCAGGAAACACCATATATTTT. It yields the protein CASSRTGSGNTIYF.

There are a few counts of this clone. J is TRBJ2-3 and V is TRBV7-2, with D maybe TRBD2 (6 bases). This CDR3 comprises 13 residues. The germline V gene has CDR1 SGHTA and CDR2 FQGNSA. V lost 10 bases and J 11 bases, leaving 22 bases between the germline ends. The CDR3 bases are TGTGCCACCCACCCTGGGGGGACTCCCTTGCAGTATTTT. The encoded protein is CATHPGGTPLQYF.

J is TRBJ1-3 and V is TRBV30; possibly TRBD1 for D (6 bases). Germline CDR1 and CDR2: GTSNPN and SVGIG (reference sequence). CDR3 length equals 16 residues. Deletions cut 1 base from V and 0 bases from J, with 13 bases between. CDR3 sequence reads: CAWSGGTLSSGNTIYF. CDR3 bases: TGTGCCTGGAGTGGGGGGACACTTAGCTCTGGAAACACCATATATTTT. Filled out from reference TRBV30 and TRBJ1-3, the complete variable domain reads SQTIHQWPATLVQPVGSPLSLECTVEGTSNPNLYWYRQAAGRGLQLLFYSVGIGQISSEVPQNLSASRPQDRQFILSSKKLLLSDSGFYLCAWSGGTLSSGNTIYFGEGSWLTVV.

The genes are TRBV6-4 and TRBJ2-2; no clear D. The CDR3 consists of 12 residues. V was shortened by 6 bases and J by 7 bases, with 9 bases between the two germline ends. Germline V gene sequence: CDR1 MRHNA, CDR2 SNTAGT. The CDR3 loop is CASRAYNGELFF. The CDR3 region has the DNA TGTGCCAGCAGGGCATATAACGGGGAGCTGTTTTTT.

This chain uses TRBV19 with TRBJ1-1; TRBD1 matches 8 bases. The CDR3 is made up of 14 amino acids. V trimming: 4 bases; J trimming: 5 bases; junction bases outside the gene matches: 6. Germline CDR1 and CDR2: LNHDA and SQIVND (reference sequence). In DNA, the CDR3 is TGTGCCAGTAGTACTACAGGGGGAGGGACTGAAGCTTTCTTT. It yields the protein CASSTTGGGTEAFF. Using reference TRBV19 and TRBJ1-1 for the parts outside the CDR3, the full variable domain is DGGITQSPKYLFRKEGQNVTLSCEQNLNHDAMYWYRQDPGQGLRLIYYSQIVNDFQKGDIAEGYSVSREKKESFPLTVTSAQKNPTAFYLCASSTTGGGTEAFFGQGTRLTVV.

V usage is TRBV19 and J usage is TRBJ1-4, with D hard to call. Germline assignment: CDR1 LNHDA and CDR2 SQIVND (reference sequence). Trimming shortened V by 7 bases and J by 4 bases, and 10 bases separated the two germline ends. The CDR3 covers 13 residues. CDR3 region: CASTYGYNEKLFF. In nucleotides, the CDR3 is TGTGCCAGTACGTACGGTTATAATGAAAAACTGTTTTTT.

The chain combines TRBV7-9 with TRBJ2-3; maybe TRBD2 (6 bases). Trimming pared 6 bases from V and 2 bases from J, leaving 15 bases between. The germline CDR1 and CDR2 sequences are SEHNR and FQNEAQ (reference sequence). This CDR3 spans 15 amino acids. This CDR3 reads CASRCSGPDTDTQYF. The DNA of the CDR3 is TGTGCCAGCAGATGCAGCGGGCCTGACACAGATACGCAGTATTTT.

The chain couples TRBV28 to TRBJ1-2; weak D call: TRBD1 (5 bases). Trimming removed 5 bases from V and 0 bases from J, with 13 bases in between. This CDR3 spans 15 amino acids. Germline-derived CDR1 and CDR2 are MDHEN and SYDVKM. The CDR3 protein is CASSIFGTPNYGYTF. CDR3 sequence (DNA): TGTGCCAGCAGTATTTTCGGGACTCCTAACTATGGCTACACCTTC.

J is TRBJ2-1 and V is TRBV30; tentatively, D is TRBD2 (5 bases). The CDR3 sequence is 13 residues long. V lost 3 bases, J lost 3 bases, and 9 bases lay in between. Germline assignment: CDR1 GTSNPN and CDR2 SVGIG (reference sequence). The CDR3 loop is CAWSGGLYNEQFF. CDR3 nucleotides: TGTGCCTGGAGCGGCGGACTCTACAATGAGCAGTTCTTC.

The chain joins TRBV7-2 to TRBJ2-7; 7 nucleotides match TRBD1. Germline V gene sequence: CDR1 SGHTA, CDR2 FQGNSA. The CDR3 consists of 12 residues. V was pared by 4 bases and J by 6 bases, with 3 bases of the junction left unmatched. The CDR3 here is CASSSNRGEQYF. In nucleotides, the CDR3 is TGTGCCAGCAGCTCGAACAGGGGCGAGCAGTACTTC. The full variable domain, in which reference TRBV7-2 and TRBJ2-7 provide the parts outside the CDR3, is GAGVSQSPSNKVTEKGKDVELRCDPISGHTALYWYRQSLGQGLEFLIYFQGNSAPDKSGLPSDRFSAERTGGSVSTLTIQRTQQEDSAVYLCASSSNRGEQYFGPGTRLTVT.

The chain combines TRBV5-4 with TRBJ2-3; 9 bases agree with TRBD2. The CDR3 has 16 residues. J was trimmed by 3 bases and V by 4 bases; bases with no gene match: 9. Germline V lookup: CDR1 SGHNT, CDR2 YYREEE (reference sequence). The CDR3 nucleotides are TGTGCCAGCAGCCCGGCGGTAGCGGGAGTTACAGATACGCAGTATTTT. This codes for CASSPAVAGVTDTQYF.

This chain connects TRBV6-1 to TRBJ1-1, with 10 bases that match TRBD1. Losses at the gene ends were 5 bases for V and 11 bases for J; bases not matched to a gene: 11. Germline assignment: CDR1 MNHNS and CDR2 SASEGT. The CDR3 sequence is 14 residues long. The CDR3 sequence is CASSPPGQGNGAFF. In DNA form, the CDR3 reads TGTGCCAGCAGTCCTCCGGGACAGGGGAATGGGGCTTTCTTT.

This rearrangement joins TRBV19 to TRBJ1-5; D gene ambiguous. The CDR3 is made up of 15 amino acids. Trimming removed 4 bases from V and 0 bases from J, with 10 bases in between. Germline V gene sequence: CDR1 LNHDA, CDR2 SQIVND (reference sequence). DNA of the CDR3: TGTGCCAGTAGTACTACCACGGGTAGCAATCAGCCCCAGCATTTT. It codes for CASSTTTGSNQPQHF.

The chain combines TRBV18 with TRBJ1-2, with D tentatively TRBD1 (5 bases). This CDR3 is 15 amino acids long. V was trimmed by 3 bases and J by 0 bases, leaving 11 bases between them. Germline values: CDR1 KGHSH, CDR2 LQKENI. The CDR3 DNA is TGTGCCAGCTCACCTGGCAGGGAATCTAACTATGGCTACACCTTC. As protein: CASSPGRESNYGYTF.

This clone appeared once. The chain employs TRBV7-3 and TRBJ2-1; TRBD2 matches 15 bases. Germline V gene data show CDR1 as SGHTA and CDR2 as FQGTGA. This CDR3 comprises 16 residues. V shed 4 bases and J 9 bases; nucleotides not matched to a gene: 7. The CDR3: CASSYRGTSGRSEQFF. CDR3 coding DNA: TGTGCCAGCAGCTACCGAGGGACTAGCGGGAGGTCTGAGCAGTTCTTC.

V gene TRBV6-5 combines with J gene TRBJ2-1; 7 nucleotides align to TRBD2. Looked up from germline, CDR1 is MNHEY and CDR2 is SVGAGI. V lost 7 bases to trimming and J lost 7 bases; unmatched junction nucleotides: 13. The CDR3 has 15 residues. The CDR3 DNA is TGTGCCAGCAACCGGGCTTCCGCGGGAGCGAATGAGCAGTTCTTC. It encodes CASNRASAGANEQFF.

The chain employs TRBV5-4 and TRBJ2-1; TRBD2 aligns across 7 bases. From germline, CDR1 is SGHNT and CDR2 YYREEE (reference sequence). There are 16 residues in the CDR3. V dropped 4 bases and J dropped 0; count of bases not matched to a gene: 7. CDR3 loop: CASSGSAGASYNEQFF. In DNA, the CDR3 is TGTGCCAGCAGCGGCTCGGCGGGAGCCTCCTACAATGAGCAGTTCTTC.

This clone was seen just once. V is TRBV21-1 and J is TRBJ1-5; the D call TRBD1 from the table was never checked on the DNA. TRBV21-1 is a documented pseudogene. CDR3 length: 18 amino acids. The CDR3: CASSRPWTGTGIDQAQHF. CDR3 nucleotide sequence: TGTGCCAGCAGCAGGCCATGGACCGGGACAGGGATCGATCAGGCCCAGCATTTT.

V and J are TRBV18 and TRBJ2-5; tentatively, D is TRBD2 (7 bases). CDR3 size: 14 residues. Trimming pared 4 bases from V and 5 bases from J, leaving 14 bases between. Germline values: CDR1 KGHSH, CDR2 LQKENI. CDR3 sequence (DNA): TGTGCCAGCTCACGCAGGGAGGGGGATGAGACCCAGTACTTC. It codes for CASSRREGDETQYF.